This T cell receptor (beta chain) was recorded in a study of cytotoxic CD8 clonotypes in ibrutinib-treated CLL (dated by TCRdb to the early 2020s). About the investigation overall: The cohort had 11 relapsed/refractory and around 14 treatment-naive patients; 17 to 18 were IGHV unmutated. Responses were partial in about 25 patients and complete in 2; after median about 5.5 years follow-up, around 15 stayed in remission and approximately 12 progressed. The response samples were drawn at a median of approximately twelve months into treatment, with a range of roughly 6 to 36 months. Samples averaged roughly 260,000 productive templates and 90,000 to 100,000 productive rearrangements. Of the approximately 87 participants in the trial, 25 to 30 had longitudinal samples available. Cryopreserved peripheral blood mononuclear cells were obtained prior to treatment, at the time of response, and at either disease progression or sustained remission. Every remission and progressive disease sample was obtained while ibrutinib was still being received by the patients. What the work shows at the level of the full study, not this receptor alone: An increase in clonality was observed at ibrutinib response, with clonality remaining stable during sustained remission and falling back toward baseline at progression. Baseline clonality exceeded that of age-matched healthy donors and correlated strongly with circulating CD8+ T-cell counts. Lymph node repertoires were not examined, and the timing of sampling was not matched between patients in sustained remission and those whose disease progressed. Public clonotypes were rare and either shrank or stayed stable during treatment, and the rise in clonality at ibrutinib response reflected expansion of private clonotypes.

Comment on this clone: Its binding antigen is unknown. No much larger clonotype is one base removed from it; base qualities were not supplied.

The time point label here, explained by the study, means: roughly 23 months on ibrutinib. For TCR beta library preparation, approximately 1.9 micrograms of genomic DNA was extracted from cryopreserved PBMCs. Longitudinal blood samples from CLL patients receiving ibrutinib monotherapy were subjected to high-throughput TCR beta sequencing. The patients took part in an open-label, single-center phase 2 trial of ibrutinib monotherapy. The germline V gene specifies SGHDN as CDR1 and FVKESK as CDR2. Spanning cysteine to phenylalanine, the CDR3 consists of 16 amino acids. The sequence is cut down to CDR3 DNA, 48 bases in frame from base 1. V is trimmed back by 1 base and J by 8 bases, and the junction contains 13 bases that no gene match accounts for. On a MiSeq, deep resolution sequencing aimed for a depth between 1 in 1 million and 1 in 200,000 T cells, with each clonotype covered approximately 10x on average. The immunoSEQ hsTCRB Kit was used to generate TCR beta libraries. Per the source publication's procedure: The data were analyzed with ImmunoSEQ Analyzer and ImmunoSEQ Data Assistant, and V, D and J gene assignments followed IMGT definitions. Clonality, with values ranging from 0 to 1, was calculated as one minus the normalized Shannon entropy of productive rearrangement frequencies. Only overrepresented clonotypes making up at least 0.05% of each patient's repertoire were included in the public clonotype analysis. Repertoires from some 14 age-matched healthy donors in immuneACCESS were used as clonality controls. Entries here come from immuneACCESS through TCRdb and include only in-frame sequences with V and J called. Some clones fail to appear in such tables; in the studies checked, an unresolved V gene covers under half of the shortfall, and the cause of the remainder is unknown. V, J and clone size are taken as reported in that table, and D and trimming were inferred from the DNA itself. Across this sample there are some 120,000 clones, with 84% seen only once. The ten largest clonotypes hold about 3.3% of the sample.

This sequence uses TRBV14 and TRBJ1-2, and 7 junction bases match TRBD1. This material consisted of PBMCs, taken after 24 months of ibrutinib treatment. This sequence originates from a human donor with chronic lymphocytic leukemia. The CDR3 in this case is CASSQGRTGTMGGYTF. The DNA sequence is TGTGCCAGCAGCCAAGGAAGGACAGGCACTATGGGAGGCTACACCTTC. The reference TRBV14 and TRBJ1-2 proteins fill in what lies around the CDR3, so the full variable domain reads EAGVTQFPSHSVIEKGQTVTLRCDPISGHDNLYWYRRVMGKEIKFLLHFVKESKQDESGMPNNRFLAERTGGTYSTLKVQPAELEDSGVYFCASSQGRTGTMGGYTFGSGTRLTVV.